This T cell receptor beta chain was sequenced during a study of blood T cell repertoires in COVID-19. Study as a whole: There were acute and convalescent COVID-19 samples, and they came from the United States, Italy and Spain. From T cells, B-cell-depleted T cells, or PBMCs came the material, which was cDNA or gDNA.

The germline V gene has CDR1 SGHTA and CDR2 FQGNSA. With 5 bases clipped from V and 5 bases from J, the junction kept 11 bases outside the gene matches. The CDR3 covers 16 residues. Those enrolled, adults aged about 18 to 95 years, came from around 24 US areas. Using immunoSEQ multiplex PCR, the repertoire was profiled, and TCRdb retains in-frame clones only, with some absent. The sample holds a few hundred thousand clones, about 86% seen once. The TCR comes from a woman aged 45-65 years who had recovered from COVID-19. The sample comprised PBMCs or T cells enriched from blood (not recorded which). This chain links TRBV7-2 with TRBJ2-3; 9 bases agree with TRBD2. The CDR3 coding sequence is TGTGCCAGCAGCAAAAGTAGCGGGGGAGGTCAAGATACGCAGTATTTT. The encoded protein is CASSKSSGGGQDTQYF. Using reference TRBV7-2 and TRBJ2-3 for the parts outside the CDR3, the full variable domain is GAGVSQSPSNKVTEKGKDVELRCDPISGHTALYWYRQSLGQGLEFLIYFQGNSAPDKSGLPSDRFSAERTGGSVSTLTIQRTQQEDSAVYLCASSKSSGGGQDTQYFGPGTRLTVL.